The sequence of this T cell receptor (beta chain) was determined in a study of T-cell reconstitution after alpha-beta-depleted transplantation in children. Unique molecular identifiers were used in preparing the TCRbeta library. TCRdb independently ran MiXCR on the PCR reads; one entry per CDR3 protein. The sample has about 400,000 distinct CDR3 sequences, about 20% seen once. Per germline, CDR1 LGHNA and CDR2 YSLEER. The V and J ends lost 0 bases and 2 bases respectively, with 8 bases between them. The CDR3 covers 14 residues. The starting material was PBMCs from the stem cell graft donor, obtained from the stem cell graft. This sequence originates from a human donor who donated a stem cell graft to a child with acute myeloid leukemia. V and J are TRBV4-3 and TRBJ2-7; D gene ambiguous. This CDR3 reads CASSQDTNPYEQYF. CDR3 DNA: TGCGCCAGCAGCCAAGACACGAACCCCTACGAGCAGTACTTC.